This T cell receptor beta chain was obtained from a study of blood T cell repertoires in COVID-19. Germline V gives CDR1 SGHAT, CDR2 FQDESV (reference sequence). The CDR3 is 14 residues long. The V and J ends lost 4 bases and 5 bases, in that order; junction bases with no gene match: 6. Assignment of participants to cohorts was predicated upon participant-reported clinical history. Authors' methods: Estimated nucleated cell counts came from reference gene primer amplification. Libraries were prepared by immunoSEQ multiplex PCR; TCRdb keeps only in-frame clonotypes and omits some of them. V, J and clone size are those of that table, while D and trimming were read from the DNA. The sample has a few hundred thousand clones, around 82% seen once.

The chain is built from TRBV11-1 and TRBJ2-3, with 7 nucleotides matching TRBD1. The clonotype was recovered from a middle-aged man who had recovered from COVID-19. The sample was PBMCs or T cells enriched from blood (not recorded which). CDR3 loop: CASSSGTAGDTQYF. DNA for the CDR3: TGTGCCAGCAGCTCCGGGACAGCAGGAGATACGCAGTATTTT. The full variable domain, in which reference TRBV11-1 and TRBJ2-3 provide the parts outside the CDR3, is EAEVAQSPRYKITEKSQAVAFWCDPISGHATLYWYRQILGQGPELLVQFQDESVVDDSQLPKDRFSAERLKGVDSTLKIQPAELGDSAMYLCASSSGTAGDTQYFGPGTRLTVL.